This T cell receptor (beta chain) came from a study of shared clonotypes between healthy human individuals. CD45RO-negative, CCR7-positively selected cells formed the naive CD8 fraction, excluding terminally differentiated effector memory CD45RA+ cells. The CDR3 totals 16 residues. CDR1 LNHDA and CDR2 SQIVND come from the germline V gene (reference sequence). The ends lost 3 bases at V and 5 bases at J; junction bases unmatched: 7. The study ran the assay at deep level. Assay: immunoSEQ multiplex PCR; the TCRdb copy retains only in-frame clones and omits some. The repertoire holds about 590,000 clones, with around 95% as singletons.

The sequence was collected from a woman younger than 45 in good health. J is TRBJ1-1 and V is TRBV19, with 12 bases aligning to TRBD1. The specimen sequenced was naive CD8+ T cells sorted from blood. DNA of the CDR3: TGTGCCAGTAGTATCTTCCGGGACAGGGGGCGGACTGAAGCTTTCTTT. This sequence encodes CASSIFRDRGRTEAFF.